What follows is one T cell receptor beta chain and its context. The data belong to a study of blood T cell repertoires in COVID-19. CDR1 and CDR2 from the germline V gene are SGHKS and YYEKEE (reference sequence). This CDR3 spans 16 amino acids. Unmatched junction bases numbered 12, after V lost 1 base and J lost 8 bases. As handled by the study authors: Estimation of nucleated cell counts relied on the amplification of reference gene primers. Clones were read by immunoSEQ multiplex PCR, and TCRdb kept only the in-frame ones, dropping some. V and J calls and clone size are given by that table; D and trimming were obtained from the DNA. The sample contains under 250,000 clones, about nine tenths of which appear only once.

This TCR was sampled from a man in his fifties with COVID-19, enrolled during active disease. The chain couples TRBV5-5 to TRBJ1-5, with TRBD1 identical over 7 bases. Material for sequencing was peripheral blood. Here the CDR3 reads CASSLLGPGGMEPQHF. CDR3 coding DNA: TGTGCCAGCAGCTTGCTCGGCCCAGGGGGGATGGAGCCCCAGCATTTT.